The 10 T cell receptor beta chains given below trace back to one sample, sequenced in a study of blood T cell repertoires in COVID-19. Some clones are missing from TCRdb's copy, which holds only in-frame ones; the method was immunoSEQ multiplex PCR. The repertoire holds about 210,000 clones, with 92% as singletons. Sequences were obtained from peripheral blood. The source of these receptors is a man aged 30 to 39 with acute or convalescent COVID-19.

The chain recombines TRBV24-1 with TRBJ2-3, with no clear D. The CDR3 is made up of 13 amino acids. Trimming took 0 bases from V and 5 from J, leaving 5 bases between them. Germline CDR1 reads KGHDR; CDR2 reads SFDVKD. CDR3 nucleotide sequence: TGTGCCACCAGTGATTTGGGGCGAGATACGCAGTATTTT. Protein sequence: CATSDLGRDTQYF.

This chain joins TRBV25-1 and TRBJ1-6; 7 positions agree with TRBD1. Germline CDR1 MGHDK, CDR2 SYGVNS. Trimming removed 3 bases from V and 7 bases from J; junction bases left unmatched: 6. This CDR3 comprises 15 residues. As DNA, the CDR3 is TGTGCCAGCAGTGACGAACAGGGGTGGAATTCACCCCTCCACTTT. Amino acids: CASSDEQGWNSPLHF.

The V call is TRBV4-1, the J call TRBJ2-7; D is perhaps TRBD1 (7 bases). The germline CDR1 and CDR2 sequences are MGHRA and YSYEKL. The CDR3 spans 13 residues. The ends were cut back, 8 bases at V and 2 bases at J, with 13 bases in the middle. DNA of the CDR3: TGCGCCAGCCATGACAGGGAGGCCTACGAGCAGTACTTC. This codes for CASHDREAYEQYF.

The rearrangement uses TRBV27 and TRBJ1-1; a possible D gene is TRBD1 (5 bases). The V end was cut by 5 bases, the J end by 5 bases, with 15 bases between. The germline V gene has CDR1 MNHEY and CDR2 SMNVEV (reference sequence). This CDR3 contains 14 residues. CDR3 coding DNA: TGTGCCAGCAGTCCGCGGGGCTGGGAAACTGAAGCTTTCTTT. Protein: CASSPRGWETEAFF.

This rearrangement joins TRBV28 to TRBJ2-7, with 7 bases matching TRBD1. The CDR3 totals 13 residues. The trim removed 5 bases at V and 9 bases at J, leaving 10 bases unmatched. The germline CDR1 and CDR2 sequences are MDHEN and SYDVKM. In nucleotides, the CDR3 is TGTGCCAGCAGTGTTGGACAGGAGAAAAGGCAGTACTTC. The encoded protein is CASSVGQEKRQYF.

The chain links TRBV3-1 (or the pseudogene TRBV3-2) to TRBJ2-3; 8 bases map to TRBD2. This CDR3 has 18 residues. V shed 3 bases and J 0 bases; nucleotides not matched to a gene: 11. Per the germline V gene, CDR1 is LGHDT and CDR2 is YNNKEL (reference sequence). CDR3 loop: CASSQSLSGITSTDTQYF. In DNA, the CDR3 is TGTGCCAGCAGCCAGAGTCTTAGCGGGATTACCAGCACAGATACGCAGTATTTT.

CDR3 coding DNA: TGTGCCAGCAGGCACTCAACCGAGGGAGATACGCAGTATTTT. Translating it yields CASRHSTEGDTQYF. V usage is TRBV7-9 and J usage is TRBJ2-3; D perhaps matches TRBD2 (5 bases). The CDR3 consists of 14 residues. With 6 bases removed from V and 5 bases from J, the gap between germline ends came to 15 bases. The germline V gene has CDR1 SEHNR and CDR2 FQNEAQ (reference sequence).

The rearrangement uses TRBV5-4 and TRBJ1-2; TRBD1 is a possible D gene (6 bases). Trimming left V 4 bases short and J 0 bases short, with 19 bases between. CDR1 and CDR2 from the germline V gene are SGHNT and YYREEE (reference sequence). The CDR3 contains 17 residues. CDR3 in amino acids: CASSPVDRGGANYGYTF. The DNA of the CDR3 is TGTGCCAGCAGCCCCGTGGACAGAGGAGGAGCTAACTATGGCTACACCTTC.

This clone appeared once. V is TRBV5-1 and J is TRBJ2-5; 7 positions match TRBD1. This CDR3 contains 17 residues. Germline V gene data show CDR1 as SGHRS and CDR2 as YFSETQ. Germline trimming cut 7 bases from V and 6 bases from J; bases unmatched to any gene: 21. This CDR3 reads CASRDTGAPPKRKTQYF. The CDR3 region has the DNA TGCGCCAGCCGAGACACAGGGGCCCCGCCGAAAAGAAAGACCCAGTACTTC.

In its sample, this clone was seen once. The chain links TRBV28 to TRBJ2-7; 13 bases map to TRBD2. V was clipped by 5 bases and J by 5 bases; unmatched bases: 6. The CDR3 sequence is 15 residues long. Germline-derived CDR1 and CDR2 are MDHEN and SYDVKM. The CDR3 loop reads CASSLGLAGPHEQYF. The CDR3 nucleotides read TGTGCCAGCAGTCTGGGACTAGCGGGACCCCACGAGCAGTACTTC.